One and the same sample provided the 29 T cell receptor beta chains below, sequenced in a study of T cells in Graves' hyperthyroidism and ophthalmopathy. Authors of the study amplified TCR beta CDR3 regions from RNA transcripts. The study used the HTBI primer set for a first-round RT-PCR of the TCR CDR3. MiXCR was run by TCRdb on the multiplex PCR reads, yielding one entry per CDR3 protein. Of 480,000 or so distinct CDR3 sequences in the sample, 13% to 15% were seen once. The specimen sequenced was blood. Receptors were obtained from a woman younger than 30 with Graves' hyperthyroidism.

V usage is TRBV20-1 and J usage is TRBJ1-5; D is undetermined. V lost 2 bases and J lost 0, with 5 bases in between. Germline values: CDR1 DFQATT, CDR2 SNEGSKA (reference sequence). This CDR3 is built from 13 residues. Here the CDR3 reads CSARSDSNQPQHF. The DNA for the CDR3 is TGCAGTGCTAGATCGGATAGCAATCAGCCCCAGCATTTT.

This clonotype was recorded a few times. The rearrangement uses TRBV27 and TRBJ1-1, with 8 bases identical to TRBD1. V shed 1 base and J 4 bases; nucleotides not matched to a gene: 11. CDR3 length equals 17 residues. CDR1 and CDR2 from the germline V gene are MNHEY and SMNVEV (reference sequence). CDR3 amino acids: CASSLFSSRGRGTEAFF. The CDR3 DNA sequence: TGTGCCAGCAGTTTATTCTCCTCCAGGGGGCGGGGCACTGAAGCTTTCTTT.

This clonotype was picked up many times. This chain connects TRBV12-3 or TRBV12-4 to TRBJ2-3; D unresolved. The ends were cut back, 6 bases at V and 7 bases at J, with 14 bases in the middle. The CDR3 length is 13 residues. The CDR3 coding sequence is TGTGCCAGCAGCTTCGGAATGGGCTATACGCAGTATTTT. Encoded protein: CASSFGMGYTQYF.

The chain employs TRBV11-2 and TRBJ1-2, with no clear D. V was cut by 1 base and J by 7 bases, with 16 bases left in between. The CDR3 spans 15 residues. The germline V gene has CDR1 SGHAT and CDR2 FQNNGV. The CDR3 loop reads CASSLAGRLEFGYTF. CDR3 DNA: TGTGCCAGCAGCTTAGCCGGACGGCTTGAGTTTGGCTACACCTTC.

This clonotype was seen ten or more times. The rearrangement joins TRBV2 to TRBJ2-1; TRBD2 agrees at 8 bases. The CDR3 runs to 14 residues. Germline V gives CDR1 SNHLY, CDR2 FYNNEI. V gave up 3 bases and J gave up 5 bases; unmatched junction bases: 3. DNA of the CDR3: TGTGCCAGCAGTGACCTAGCGGGCAACAATGAGCAGTTCTTC. It yields the protein CASSDLAGNNEQFF.

The chain is built from TRBV19 and TRBJ1-1, with a possible D match to TRBD1 (5 bases). The V gene lost 10 bases and the J gene lost 1 base, with 16 bases spanning the gap. Germline V CDR1 and CDR2: LNHDA, SQIVND (reference sequence). This CDR3 comprises 14 residues. The CDR3 DNA sequence: TGTGCCACCACCGAACAGGTATCGAACACTGAAGCTTTCTTT. As protein: CATTEQVSNTEAFF.

This clonotype was observed a few times. The chain has TRBV7-9 and TRBJ1-1; D unresolved. Between the trimmed V and J ends, which lost 5 bases and 1 base, there was a span of 11 bases. Germline values: CDR1 SEHNR, CDR2 FQNEAQ (reference sequence). The CDR3 is 14 residues long. CDR3 loop: CASSRVTTNTEAFF. The DNA of the CDR3 is TGTGCCAGCAGCCGCGTGACCACGAACACTGAAGCTTTCTTT.

This clonotype was counted many times. The gene calls are TRBV6-1 and TRBJ2-1, with TRBD1 identical over 9 bases. Germline loops: CDR1 MNHNS, CDR2 SASEGT. After removal of 6 bases from V and 7 bases from J, the junction contained 10 bases not matched to a gene. The CDR3 is 15 amino acids. CDR3 in amino acids: CASRPWGTGLNEQFF. In DNA, the CDR3 is TGTGCCAGCAGGCCTTGGGGGACAGGGCTAAATGAGCAGTTCTTC.

This clonotype was counted ten times or more. The rearrangement joins TRBV28 to TRBJ2-2; D may match TRBD1 or TRBD2 (6 bases each). Germline values: CDR1 MDHEN, CDR2 SYDVKM. This CDR3 comprises 14 residues. V gave up 7 bases and J gave up 1 base, with 10 bases separating them. The CDR3 sequence: CASTEGGNTGELFF. Here the CDR3 DNA reads TGTGCCAGCACCGAGGGGGGGAACACCGGGGAGCTGTTTTTT.

In this sample, this clonotype turned up many times. V usage is TRBV3-1 and J usage is TRBJ1-2; TRBD1 might be the D (6 bases). The CDR3 is 16 residues long. CDR1 is LGHDT and CDR2 is YNNKEL in the germline V gene (reference sequence). Trimming left V 3 bases short and J 6 bases short, with 20 bases between. The CDR3 nucleotides read TGTGCCAGCAGCCACCTCGGACAGTTACGGGGGCATGGCTACACCTTC. It yields the protein CASSHLGQLRGHGYTF.

This clonotype has at least ten counts. The chain joins TRBV18 to TRBJ1-6, with 8 bases fitting TRBD1. Germline V gene lookup returns CDR1 KGHSH and CDR2 LQKENI. V shed 4 bases, J shed 6 bases, and the junction held 11 bases outside the gene matches. This CDR3 spans 17 amino acids. The CDR3 loop is CASSLSDRTGGNSPLHF. In nucleotides, the CDR3 is TGTGCCAGCTCACTCTCAGACCGAACAGGGGGTAATTCACCCCTCCACTTT.

This clonotype has just a few counts. The chain links TRBV19 to TRBJ2-3; D uncertain. Trimming pared 0 bases from V and 6 bases from J, leaving 10 bases between. This CDR3 spans 14 amino acids. Germline CDR1 LNHDA, CDR2 SQIVND (reference sequence). The chain's CDR3 is CASSIETRTDTQYF. In DNA, the CDR3 is TGTGCCAGTAGTATAGAAACCCGGACGGATACGCAGTATTTT.

This clonotype was recorded at least ten times. The chain combines TRBV6-1 with TRBJ2-7; D possibly corresponds to TRBD1 (5 bases). CDR1 is MNHNS, CDR2 SASEGT, per germline. The CDR3 sequence is 14 residues long. The ends were cut back, 4 bases at V and 2 bases at J, with 12 bases in the middle. The CDR3 coding sequence is TGTGCCAGCAGTGTCGCAGGGTCGGCCTACGAGCAGTACTTC. Residues: CASSVAGSAYEQYF.

In its sample, this clonotype was seen many times. The gene calls are TRBV12-3 or TRBV12-4 and TRBJ1-1, with no clear D. CDR3 length: 12 amino acids. V lost 2 bases to trimming and J lost 8 bases, with 9 bases between them. The CDR3, as DNA: TGTGCCAGCAGTTTAAGGCCAACCGAAGCTTTCTTT. This sequence encodes CASSLRPTEAFF.

This clonotype was seen a handful of times. The gene calls are TRBV24-1 and TRBJ2-1, with 8 nucleotides matching TRBD2. Trimming at V came to 3 bases and at J to 0 bases, leaving 3 bases not matched to a gene. From germline, CDR1 is KGHDR and CDR2 SFDVKD. The CDR3 has 16 amino acids. CDR3 sequence (DNA): TGTGCCACCAGTGATCGGAGCGGGAGCTCCTACAATGAGCAGTTCTTC. This gives the protein CATSDRSGSSYNEQFF.

This clonotype was recorded many times. The chain carries TRBV18 and TRBJ2-7; D is unresolved. V shed 1 base and J shed 5 bases, with 6 bases lying between them. The CDR3 spans 12 residues. Germline V CDR1 and CDR2: KGHSH, LQKENI. In DNA form, the CDR3 reads TGTGCCAGCTCACCACAGGGTAACGAGCAGTACGTC. Amino acid sequence: CASSPQGNEQYV.

This clonotype was observed a handful of times. This chain uses TRBV7-3 with TRBJ2-1, with TRBD2 identical over 12 bases. The CDR3 sequence is 15 residues long. V was clipped by 6 bases and J by 4 bases; unmatched bases: 4. The germline CDR1 and CDR2 sequences are SGHTA and FQGTGA. The CDR3 protein is CASSDTSGGYNEQFF. The CDR3 DNA sequence: TGTGCCAGCAGTGACACTAGCGGGGGGTACAATGAGCAGTTCTTC.

This clonotype was counted at least ten times. This chain links TRBV19 with TRBJ1-1, with D possibly TRBD1 on 5 matching bases. V lost 3 bases and J lost 3, with 8 bases in between. CDR1 and CDR2 from the germline V gene are LNHDA and SQIVND (reference sequence). This CDR3 region has 13 residues. CDR3 sequence reads: CASSIQGYTEAFF. The CDR3 DNA is TGTGCCAGTAGTATTCAGGGATACACTGAAGCTTTCTTT.

The chain is built from TRBV9 and TRBJ1-1, with 7 bases lining up with TRBD1. The CDR3 loop spans 14 amino acids. Germline V gene sequence: CDR1 SGDLS, CDR2 YYNGEE. V was clipped by 3 bases and J by 5 bases; unmatched bases: 7. CDR3 nucleotide sequence: TGTGCCAGCAGCGACCGGACAGGCGGGACTGAAGCTTTCTTT. Its protein product is CASSDRTGGTEAFF. Complete variable domain (other parts from reference TRBV9 and TRBJ1-1): DSGVTQTPKHLITATGQRVTLRCSPRSGDLSVYWYQQSLDQGLQFLIQYYNGEERAKGNILERFSAQQFPDLHSELNLSSLELGDSALYFCASSDRTGGTEAFFGQGTRLTVV.

This clonotype was observed a handful of times. The chain carries TRBV19 and TRBJ1-4; D is undetermined. Germline values: CDR1 LNHDA, CDR2 SQIVND (reference sequence). Trimming shortened V by 2 bases and J by 8 bases, and 15 bases separated the two germline ends. The CDR3 sequence is 15 residues long. CDR3 bases: TGTGCCAGTAGTATATTAGCCGGGTATCGGGAAAAACTGTTTTTT. It translates to CASSILAGYREKLFF.

This sequence joins TRBV19 and TRBJ2-2; D is ambiguous. Per germline, CDR1 LNHDA and CDR2 SQIVND (reference sequence). Trimming removed 2 bases from V and 3 bases from J, with 7 bases in between. The length of the CDR3 is 14 residues. DNA for the CDR3: TGTGCCAGTAGTATAAGTGGTGACACCGGGGAGCTGTTTTTT. It yields the protein CASSISGDTGELFF. Full variable domain (missing parts from reference TRBV19 and TRBJ2-2): DGGITQSPKYLFRKEGQNVTLSCEQNLNHDAMYWYRQDPGQGLRLIYYSQIVNDFQKGDIAEGYSVSREKKESFPLTVTSAQKNPTAFYLCASSISGDTGELFFGEGSRLTVL.

This clonotype was counted many times. The chain links TRBV24-1 to TRBJ2-4; D perhaps matches TRBD1 (6 bases). The length of the CDR3 is 13 residues. Germline CDR1 is KGHDR and CDR2 is SFDVKD. With 5 bases removed from V and 7 bases from J, the gap between germline ends came to 11 bases. CDR3 amino acids: CATSAQGRNIQYF. For the CDR3, the DNA is TGTGCCACCAGTGCACAGGGAAGGAACATTCAGTACTTC.

This clonotype was seen only a few times. This chain uses TRBV24-1 with TRBJ1-1; D call uncertain. V lost 5 bases, J lost 5 bases, and 8 bases lay in between. The CDR3 sequence is 12 residues long. From germline, CDR1 is KGHDR and CDR2 SFDVKD. The CDR3 coding sequence is TGTGCCACCAGTGTCAAGGGAACTGAAGCTTTCTTT. This encodes CATSVKGTEAFF.

This clonotype has ten or more counts. The chain is built from TRBV6-1 and TRBJ1-2; D gene uncertain. CDR1 is MNHNS and CDR2 is SASEGT in the germline V gene. CDR3 size: 13 residues. Trimming took off 7 bases at V and 0 bases at J, with 9 bases between the two ends. Here the CDR3 reads CASTPTANYGYTF. CDR3 bases: TGTGCCAGCACTCCTACGGCTAACTATGGCTACACCTTC.

This clonotype was recorded many times. The rearrangement joins TRBV27 to TRBJ2-1; D is unclear. V was shortened by 4 bases and J by 3 bases, with 13 bases between the two germline ends. This CDR3 contains 15 residues. Germline assignment: CDR1 MNHEY and CDR2 SMNVEV (reference sequence). The CDR3 sequence: CASSSQRGIYNEQFF. DNA for the CDR3: TGTGCCAGCAGTTCCCAGCGAGGCATCTACAATGAGCAGTTCTTC.

This clonotype was detected many times. The chain employs TRBV28 and TRBJ2-3; TRBD2 aligns across 7 bases. The germline V gene encodes CDR1 MDHEN and CDR2 SYDVKM. CDR3 length: 17 amino acids. V was pared by 4 bases and J by 4 bases, with 14 bases of the junction left unmatched. CDR3 residues: CASSWWELARGPDTQYF. CDR3 bases: TGTGCCAGCAGTTGGTGGGAACTAGCGAGAGGGCCAGATACGCAGTATTTT.

This clonotype was observed a few times. A much larger clone lies one base from this, so it may be a read error. V gene TRBV12-3 or TRBV12-4 combines with J gene TRBJ1-5, with D uncertain. This CDR3 contains 13 residues. CDR3 sequence: CACSFAPGMPQHF. DNA for the CDR3: TGTGCCTGCAGTTTCGCTCCCGGTATGCCCCAGCATTTT.

The chain combines TRBV7-2 with TRBJ2-2; TRBD2 is a possible D gene (5 bases). V was shortened by 3 bases and J by 0 bases, with 11 bases between the two germline ends. The CDR3 runs to 16 residues. Germline V gene data show CDR1 as SGHTA and CDR2 as FQGNSA. CDR3 sequence: CASSFEGLTNTGELFF. CDR3 coding DNA: TGTGCCAGCAGCTTTGAGGGTCTTACGAACACCGGGGAGCTGTTTTTT.

This clonotype was picked up many times. CDR3 amino acids: CASSLFLQGSGMNTEAFF. The CDR3 DNA reads as TGCGCCAGCAGCTTGTTTCTACAGGGAAGTGGCATGAACACTGAAGCTTTCTTT. The chain links TRBV5-1 to TRBJ1-1; TRBD1 is a possible D gene (6 bases). V dropped 1 base and J dropped 0 bases, with 19 bases sitting between them. Germline CDR1 reads SGHRS; CDR2 reads YFSETQ. The CDR3 consists of 18 residues.